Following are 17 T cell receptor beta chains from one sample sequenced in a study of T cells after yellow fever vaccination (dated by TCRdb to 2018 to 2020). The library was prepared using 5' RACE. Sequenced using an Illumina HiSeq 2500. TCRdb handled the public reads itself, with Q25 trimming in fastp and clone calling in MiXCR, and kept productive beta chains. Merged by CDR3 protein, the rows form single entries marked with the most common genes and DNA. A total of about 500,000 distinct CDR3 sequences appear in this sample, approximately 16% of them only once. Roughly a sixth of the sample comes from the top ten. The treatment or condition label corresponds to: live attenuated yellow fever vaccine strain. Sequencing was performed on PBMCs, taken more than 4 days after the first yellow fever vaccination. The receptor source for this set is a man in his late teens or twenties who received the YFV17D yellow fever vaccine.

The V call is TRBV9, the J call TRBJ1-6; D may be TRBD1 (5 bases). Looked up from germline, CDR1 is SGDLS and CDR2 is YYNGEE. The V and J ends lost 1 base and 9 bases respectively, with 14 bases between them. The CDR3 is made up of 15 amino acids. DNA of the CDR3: TGTGCCAGCAGCGTAACCGGACAAGAAGGTTCACCCCTCCACTTT. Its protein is CASSVTGQEGSPLHF.

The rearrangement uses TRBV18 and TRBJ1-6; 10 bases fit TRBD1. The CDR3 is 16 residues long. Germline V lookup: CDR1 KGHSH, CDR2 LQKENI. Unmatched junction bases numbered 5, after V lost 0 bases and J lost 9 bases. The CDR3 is CASSPPRTGGVSPLHF. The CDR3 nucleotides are TGTGCCAGCTCACCACCCCGGACAGGGGGGGTTTCACCCCTCCACTTT. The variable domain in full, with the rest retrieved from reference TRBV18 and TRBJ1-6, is NAGVMQNPRHLVRRRGQEARLRCSPMKGHSHVYWYRQLPEEGLKFMVYLQKENIIDESGMPKERFSAEFPKEGPSILRIQQVVRGDSAAYFCASSPPRTGGVSPLHFGNGTRLTVT.

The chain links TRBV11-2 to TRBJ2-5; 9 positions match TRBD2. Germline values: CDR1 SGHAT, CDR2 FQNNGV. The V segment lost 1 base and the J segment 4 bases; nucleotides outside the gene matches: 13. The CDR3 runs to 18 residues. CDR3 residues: CASSLGPASGVRGETQYF. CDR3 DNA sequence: TGTGCCAGCAGCTTAGGTCCGGCTAGCGGGGTACGGGGAGAGACCCAGTACTTC.

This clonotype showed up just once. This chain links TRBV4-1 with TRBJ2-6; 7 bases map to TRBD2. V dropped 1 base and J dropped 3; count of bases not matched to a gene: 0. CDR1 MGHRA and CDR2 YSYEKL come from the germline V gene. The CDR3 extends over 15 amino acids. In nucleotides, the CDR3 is TGCGCCAGCAGCCAAGTAGCGGGTGGGGCCAACGTCCTGACTTTC. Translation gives CASSQVAGGANVLTF.

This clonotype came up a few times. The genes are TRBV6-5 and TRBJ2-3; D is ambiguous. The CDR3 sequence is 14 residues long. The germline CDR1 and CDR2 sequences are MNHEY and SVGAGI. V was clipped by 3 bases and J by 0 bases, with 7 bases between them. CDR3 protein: CASSYTGSTDTQYF. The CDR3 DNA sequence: TGTGCCAGCAGTTATACCGGGAGCACAGATACGCAGTATTTT.

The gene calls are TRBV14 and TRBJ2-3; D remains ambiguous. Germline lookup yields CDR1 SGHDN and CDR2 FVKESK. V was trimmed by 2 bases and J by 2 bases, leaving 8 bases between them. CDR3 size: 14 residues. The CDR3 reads CASSQRAFTDTQYF. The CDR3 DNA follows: TGTGCCAGCAGCCAACGGGCTTTCACAGATACGCAGTATTTT.

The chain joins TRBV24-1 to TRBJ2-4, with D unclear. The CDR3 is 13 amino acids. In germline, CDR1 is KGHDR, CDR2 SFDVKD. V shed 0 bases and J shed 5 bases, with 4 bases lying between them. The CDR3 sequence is CATSDLGENIQYF. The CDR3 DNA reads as TGTGCCACCAGTGATTTGGGAGAAAACATTCAGTACTTC.

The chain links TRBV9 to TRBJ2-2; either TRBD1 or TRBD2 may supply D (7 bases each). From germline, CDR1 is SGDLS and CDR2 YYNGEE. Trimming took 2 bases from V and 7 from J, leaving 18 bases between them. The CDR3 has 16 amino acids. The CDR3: CASSVRGGQIIGELFF. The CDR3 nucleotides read TGTGCCAGCAGCGTCAGGGGGGGGCAGATCATCGGGGAGCTGTTTTTT.

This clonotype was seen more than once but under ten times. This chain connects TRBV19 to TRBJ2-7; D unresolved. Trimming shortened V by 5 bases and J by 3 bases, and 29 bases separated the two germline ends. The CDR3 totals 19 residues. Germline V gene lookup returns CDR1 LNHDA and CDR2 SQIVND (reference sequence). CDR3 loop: CASSHPYPDGGPHYYEQYF. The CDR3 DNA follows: TGTGCCAGTAGTCACCCGTACCCGGACGGTGGACCCCACTACTACGAGCAGTACTTC. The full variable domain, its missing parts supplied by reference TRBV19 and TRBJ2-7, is DGGITQSPKYLFRKEGQNVTLSCEQNLNHDAMYWYRQDPGQGLRLIYYSQIVNDFQKGDIAEGYSVSREKKESFPLTVTSAQKNPTAFYLCASSHPYPDGGPHYYEQYFGPGTRLTVT.

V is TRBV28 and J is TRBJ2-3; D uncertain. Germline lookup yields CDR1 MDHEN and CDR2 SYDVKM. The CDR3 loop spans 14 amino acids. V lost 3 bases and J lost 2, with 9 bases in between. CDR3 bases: TGTGCCAGCAGTTTTGGTGGAATCACAGATACGCAGTATTTT. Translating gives CASSFGGITDTQYF.

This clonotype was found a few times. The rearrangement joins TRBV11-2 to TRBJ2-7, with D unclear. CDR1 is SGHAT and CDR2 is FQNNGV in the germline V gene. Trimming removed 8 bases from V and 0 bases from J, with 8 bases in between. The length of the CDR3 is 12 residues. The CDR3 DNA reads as TGTGCCAGCCGCGAACTCTCCTACGAGCAGTACTTC. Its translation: CASRELSYEQYF.

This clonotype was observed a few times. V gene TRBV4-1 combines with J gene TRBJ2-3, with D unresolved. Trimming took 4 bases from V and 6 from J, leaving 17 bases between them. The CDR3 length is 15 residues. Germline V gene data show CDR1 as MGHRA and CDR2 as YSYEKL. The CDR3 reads CASSLDVPGTDTQYF. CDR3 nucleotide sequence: TGCGCCAGCAGCCTTGACGTCCCCGGTACTGATACGCAGTATTTT.

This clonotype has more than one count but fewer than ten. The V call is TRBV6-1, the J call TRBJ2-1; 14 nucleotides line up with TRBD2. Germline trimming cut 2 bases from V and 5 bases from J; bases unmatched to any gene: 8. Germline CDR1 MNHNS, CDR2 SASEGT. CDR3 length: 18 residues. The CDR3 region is CASSEYPGTSGGNNEQFF. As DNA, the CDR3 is TGTGCCAGCAGTGAATACCCTGGGACTAGCGGGGGTAACAATGAGCAGTTCTTC.

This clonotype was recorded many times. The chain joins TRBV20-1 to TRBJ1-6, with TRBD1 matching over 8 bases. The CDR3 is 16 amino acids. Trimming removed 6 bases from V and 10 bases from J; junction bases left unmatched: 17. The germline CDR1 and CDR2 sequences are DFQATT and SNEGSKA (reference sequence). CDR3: CSAFSRQGMSWSPLHF. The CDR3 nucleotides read TGCAGTGCCTTTTCCCGACAGGGGATGAGTTGGTCACCCCTCCACTTT.

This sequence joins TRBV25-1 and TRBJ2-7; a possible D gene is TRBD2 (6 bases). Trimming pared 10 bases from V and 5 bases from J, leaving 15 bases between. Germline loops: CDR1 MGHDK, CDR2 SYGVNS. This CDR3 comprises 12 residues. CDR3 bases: TGTGCCACCACCGGGGGTGCCAACGAGCAGTACTTC. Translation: CATTGGANEQYF.

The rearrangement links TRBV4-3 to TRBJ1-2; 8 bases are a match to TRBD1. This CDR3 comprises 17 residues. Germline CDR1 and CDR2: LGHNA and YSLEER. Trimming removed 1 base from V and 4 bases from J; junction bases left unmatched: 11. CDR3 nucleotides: TGCGCCAGCAGCCAAGTGGGGGGGGCAGGGGGCCTCTATGGCTACACCTTC. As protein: CASSQVGGAGGLYGYTF.

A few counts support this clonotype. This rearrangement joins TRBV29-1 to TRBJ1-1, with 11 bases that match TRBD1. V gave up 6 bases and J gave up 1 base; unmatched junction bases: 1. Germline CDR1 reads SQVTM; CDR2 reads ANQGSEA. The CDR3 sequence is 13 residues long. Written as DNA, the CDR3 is TGCAGCGTGGACAGGGGGCCGAACACTGAAGCTTTCTTT. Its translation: CSVDRGPNTEAFF.